The present TCR beta chain was sequenced within a study of blood T cell repertoires in COVID-19. Study background: PBMCs, B-cell-depleted T cells, or T cells were the source of the cDNA or gDNA that made up the material.

The CDR3 is 12 residues long. Trimming shortened V by 11 bases and J by 3 bases, and 13 bases separated the two germline ends. Germline values: CDR1 ENHRY, CDR2 SYGVKD. In the original processing: From reference gene primer amplification, estimates of nucleated cell counts were derived. The method was immunoSEQ multiplex PCR; TCRdb's version includes in-frame clones alone and lacks a portion of them. The V and J calls and clone size come from that table; D and trimming were worked out from the DNA. The data show some 350,000 clones, under 95% seen once. The sequencing sample was made of peripheral blood. The TCR originated in a woman aged 18-29 years who had recovered from COVID-19. V usage is TRBV10-3 and J usage is TRBJ2-5, with D perhaps TRBD2 (6 bases). The CDR3 DNA is TGTGCCGCGTCAAGGGAGGAAGAGACCCAGTACTTC. Translated, it gives CAASREEETQYF.